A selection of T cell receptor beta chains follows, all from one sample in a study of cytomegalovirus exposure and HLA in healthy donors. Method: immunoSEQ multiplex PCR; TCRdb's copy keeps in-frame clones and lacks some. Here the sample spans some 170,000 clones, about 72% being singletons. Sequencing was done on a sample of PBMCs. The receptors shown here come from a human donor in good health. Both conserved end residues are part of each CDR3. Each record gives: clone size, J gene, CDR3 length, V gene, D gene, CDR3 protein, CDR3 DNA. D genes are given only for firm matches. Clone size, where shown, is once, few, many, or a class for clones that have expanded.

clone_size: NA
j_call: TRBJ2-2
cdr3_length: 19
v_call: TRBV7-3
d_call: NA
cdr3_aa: CASSLSPLVGGGVTGELFF
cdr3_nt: TGTGCCAGCAGCTTATCCCCCCTTGTAGGGGGAGGGGTCACCGGGGAGCTGTTTTTT

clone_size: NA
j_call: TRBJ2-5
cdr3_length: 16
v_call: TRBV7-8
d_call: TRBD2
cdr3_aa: CASSFPSSGGQETQYF
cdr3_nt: TGTGCCAGCAGCTTTCCGTCTAGCGGGGGACAAGAGACCCAGTACTTC

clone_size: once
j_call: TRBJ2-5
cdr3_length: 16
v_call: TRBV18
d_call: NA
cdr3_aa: CASSPTSTPRGETQYF
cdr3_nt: TGTGCCAGCTCCCCGACTAGTACCCCCCGGGGCGAGACCCAGTACTTC

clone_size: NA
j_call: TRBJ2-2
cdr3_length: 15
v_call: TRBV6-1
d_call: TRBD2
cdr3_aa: CASSPLGLGTGELFF
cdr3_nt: TGTGCCAGCAGTCCCCTGGGACTAGGCACCGGGGAGCTGTTTTTT

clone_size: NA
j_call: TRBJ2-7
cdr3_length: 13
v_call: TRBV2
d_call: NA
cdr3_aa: CASSGGRSYEQYF
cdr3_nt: TGTGCCAGCAGTGGAGGCAGATCCTACGAGCAGTACTTC

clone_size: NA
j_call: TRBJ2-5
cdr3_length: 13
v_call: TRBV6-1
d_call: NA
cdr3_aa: CASSEQIQETQYF
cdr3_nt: TGTGCCAGCAGTGAACAAATCCAAGAGACCCAGTACTTC

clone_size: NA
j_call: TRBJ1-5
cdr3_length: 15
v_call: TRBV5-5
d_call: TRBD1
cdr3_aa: CASSGDRGLGQPQHF
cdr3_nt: TGTGCCAGCAGCGGAGACAGGGGGCTAGGGCAGCCCCAGCATTTT

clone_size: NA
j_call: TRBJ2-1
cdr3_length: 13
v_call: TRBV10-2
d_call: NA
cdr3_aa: CASKETAMDEQFF
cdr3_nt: TGCGCCAGCAAAGAAACAGCTATGGATGAGCAGTTCTTC

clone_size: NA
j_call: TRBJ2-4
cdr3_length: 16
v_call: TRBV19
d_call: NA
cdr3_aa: CASSGNPGLAKNIQYF
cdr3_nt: TGTGCCAGTAGTGGCAATCCCGGACTAGCCAAAAACATTCAGTACTTC

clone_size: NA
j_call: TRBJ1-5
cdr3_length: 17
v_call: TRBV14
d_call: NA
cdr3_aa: CASRDFRQGLLTQPQHF
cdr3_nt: TGTGCCAGCAGGGACTTCCGCCAGGGGCTTCTAACTCAGCCCCAGCATTTT

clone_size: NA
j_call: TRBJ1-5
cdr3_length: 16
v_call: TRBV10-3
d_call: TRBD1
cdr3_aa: CAISDPHRGSNQPQHF
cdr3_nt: TGTGCCATCAGTGATCCGCACAGGGGTAGCAATCAGCCCCAGCATTTT

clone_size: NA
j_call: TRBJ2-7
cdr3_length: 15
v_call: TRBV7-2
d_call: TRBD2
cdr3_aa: CASSKGPSGAYEQYF
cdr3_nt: TGTGCCAGCAGCAAAGGACCTAGCGGGGCCTACGAGCAGTACTTC

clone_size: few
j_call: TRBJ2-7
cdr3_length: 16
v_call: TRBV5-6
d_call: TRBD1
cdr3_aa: CASSPNPQGAPYEQYF
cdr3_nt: TGTGCCAGCAGCCCCAACCCACAGGGGGCCCCCTACGAGCAGTACTTC

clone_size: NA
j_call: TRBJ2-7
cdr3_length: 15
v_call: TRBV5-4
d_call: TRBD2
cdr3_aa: CASSLLAGGPYEQYF
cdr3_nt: TGTGCCAGCAGTCTTCTAGCGGGGGGGCCCTACGAGCAGTACTTC

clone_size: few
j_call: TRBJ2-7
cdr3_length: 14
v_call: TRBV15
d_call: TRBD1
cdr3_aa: CATSRDRGRYEQYF
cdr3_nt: TGTGCCACCAGCAGAGACAGGGGGCGTTACGAGCAGTACTTC

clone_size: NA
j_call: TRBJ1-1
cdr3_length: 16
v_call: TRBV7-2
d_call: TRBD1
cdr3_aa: CASSFGGQGAGTEAFF
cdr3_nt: TGTGCCAGCAGCTTCGGGGGACAGGGGGCAGGCACTGAAGCTTTCTTT

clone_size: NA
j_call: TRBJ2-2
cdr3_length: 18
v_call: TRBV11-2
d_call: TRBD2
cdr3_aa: CASSPGLAGGTNTGELFF
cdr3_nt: TGTGCCAGCAGCCCAGGACTAGCGGGGGGCACGAACACCGGGGAGCTGTTTTTT

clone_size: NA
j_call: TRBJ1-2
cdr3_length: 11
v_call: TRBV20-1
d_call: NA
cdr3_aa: CSDRGLGGYTF
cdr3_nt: TGCAGCGATAGGGGTTTGGGAGGCTACACCTTC

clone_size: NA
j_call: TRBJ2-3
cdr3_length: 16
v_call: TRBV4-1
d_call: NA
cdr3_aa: CASSQDFGVPTDTQYF
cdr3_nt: TGCGCCAGCAGCCAAGATTTCGGGGTACCCACAGATACGCAGTATTTT

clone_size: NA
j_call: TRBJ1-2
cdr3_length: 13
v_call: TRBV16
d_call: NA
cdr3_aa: CASSPDSSVGYTF
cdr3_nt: TGTGCCAGCAGCCCAGACAGTTCGGTTGGCTACACCTTC